Included here is one T cell receptor (beta chain) sequence, with context. The junction and the germline gene differ at one end; a read error may be behind it. The sample is drawn from a study of cytomegalovirus exposure and HLA in healthy donors. TCRdb keeps only in-frame clones here, not all; method: immunoSEQ multiplex PCR. The sample shows about 250,000 clones, roughly 84% of them seen only once. The CDR3 totals 11 residues. The germline V gene encodes CDR1 MGHRA and CDR2 YSYEKL. This TCR was recovered from a man aged 18 to 35 in good health and CMV-seropositive. The chain couples TRBV4-1 to TRBJ1-1; D remains unclear. The specimen was PBMCs. CDR3 region: CVSSQGFGAFF. The CDR3 bases are TGCGTCAGCAGCCAAGGATTCGGGGCTTTCTTT.